These 25 T cell receptor beta chains originate from one sample sequenced in a study of T cell changes during pregnancy in multiple sclerosis. Clones were read by immunoSEQ multiplex PCR, and TCRdb kept only the in-frame ones, dropping some. Of 52,000 or so clones in the sample, 80% to 95% are singletons; the top ten hold approximately 0.27%. This sample comprised CD4+ T cells from peripheral blood mononuclear cells, obtained in the second trimester of pregnancy. All receptors derive from a female donor with multiple sclerosis, enrolled in a pregnancy study.

The V call is TRBV7-3, the J call TRBJ2-2, with 7 bases identical to TRBD1. Germline V gene sequence: CDR1 SGHTA, CDR2 FQGTGA. The CDR3 loop spans 15 amino acids. Losses at the gene ends were 2 bases for V and 4 bases for J; bases not matched to a gene: 4. The CDR3 is CASSLSAGGTGELFF. Written as DNA, the CDR3 is TGTGCCAGCAGCTTATCAGCAGGGGGCACCGGGGAGCTGTTTTTT.

This chain uses TRBV7-8 with TRBJ1-2, with D maybe TRBD1 (5 bases). Germline assignment: CDR1 SGHVS and CDR2 FQNEAQ. This CDR3 contains 14 residues. Trimming removed 3 bases at V and 2 bases at J, with 10 bases between. CDR3 nucleotides: TGTGCCAGCAGCTTTCCGGGGGTGAACTATGGCTACACCTTC. Residues: CASSFPGVNYGYTF.

This clone was observed a handful of times. The chain joins TRBV5-4 to TRBJ2-2; 9 bases are shared with TRBD1. Germline V gene sequence: CDR1 SGHNT, CDR2 YYREEE (reference sequence). There are 16 residues in the CDR3. V lost 2 bases to trimming and J lost 2 bases; unmatched junction nucleotides: 4. CDR3 in DNA: TGTGCCAGCAGCTTCCCGGGACAGGGTAACACCGGGGAGCTGTTTTTT. It specifies CASSFPGQGNTGELFF.

The genes are TRBV7-3 and TRBJ1-1, with D unresolved. The germline V and J ends were trimmed by 2 bases and 0 bases, with 4 bases remaining between them. The CDR3 extends over 13 amino acids. In germline, CDR1 is SGHTA, CDR2 FQGTGA. The DNA for the CDR3 is TGTGCCAGCAGCTTATACATGAACACTGAAGCTTTCTTT. Protein: CASSLYMNTEAFF.

The V call is TRBV5-1, the J call TRBJ1-4; tentative D call: TRBD1 (6 bases). Trimming left V 4 bases short and J 0 bases short, with 10 bases between. The germline V gene has CDR1 SGHRS and CDR2 YFSETQ. The CDR3 covers 15 residues. The CDR3 region has the DNA TGCGCCAGCAGCGAAACAGGGACAACTAATGAAAAACTGTTTTTT. Translating it yields CASSETGTTNEKLFF. Variable domain in full (rest from reference TRBV5-1 and TRBJ1-4): KAGVTQTPRYLIKTRGQQVTLSCSPISGHRSVSWYQQTPGQGLQFLFEYFSETQRNKGNFPGRFSGRQFSNSRSEMNVSTLELGDSALYLCASSETGTTNEKLFFGSGTQLSVL.

J is TRBJ2-1 and V is TRBV7-2; 10 nucleotides agree with TRBD2. The CDR3 is 18 residues long. The germline CDR1 and CDR2 sequences are SGHTA and FQGNSA. V shed 2 bases and J 6 bases; nucleotides not matched to a gene: 13. Here the CDR3 reads CASSLRGAGGPGGNEQFF. The CDR3 DNA sequence: TGTGCCAGCAGCTTAAGAGGAGCGGGGGGGCCGGGGGGCAATGAGCAGTTCTTC.

J is TRBJ1-1 and V is TRBV29-1; the D is unclear. The CDR3 is made up of 15 amino acids. In germline, CDR1 is SQVTM, CDR2 ANQGSEA. V gave up 7 bases and J gave up 3 bases, with 21 bases separating them. The CDR3 nucleotides are TGCAGCGGTAAAGGGTCGGGAGGTTCGTACACTGAAGCTTTCTTT. The encoded protein is CSGKGSGGSYTEAFF.

The CDR3 region is CATSEGYGYTF. CDR3 nucleotides: TGTGCCACCTCGGAGGGGTATGGCTACACCTTC. V is TRBV6-5 and J is TRBJ1-2; D is perhaps TRBD1 (5 bases). CDR1 MNHEY and CDR2 SVGAGI come from the germline V gene. Trimming removed 10 bases from V and 5 bases from J, with 11 bases in between. This CDR3 spans 11 amino acids.

The rearrangement links TRBV11-2 to TRBJ1-1; TRBD1 is a possible D gene (6 bases). V lost 2 bases, J lost 12 bases, and 19 bases lay in between. Germline CDR1 and CDR2: SGHAT and FQNNGV. CDR3 size: 14 residues. CDR3 sequence reads: CASSLRARGIGTFF. The CDR3 DNA sequence: TGTGCCAGCAGCTTAAGGGCCAGGGGCATCGGAACTTTCTTT.

Here the CDR3 DNA reads TGTGCCAGCAGCTGGGGGCTAGCGGGGGCCCACACCGGGGAGCTGTTTTTT. Residues: CASSWGLAGAHTGELFF. V and J are TRBV7-9 and TRBJ2-2; TRBD2 aligns across 10 bases. CDR1 SEHNR and CDR2 FQNEAQ come from the germline V gene (reference sequence). The CDR3 has 17 amino acids. Trimming at V came to 4 bases and at J to 3 bases, leaving 8 bases not matched to a gene.

The V call is TRBV4-1, the J call TRBJ1-1; TRBD1 aligns across 9 bases. Germline V CDR1 and CDR2: MGHRA, YSYEKL. The V and J ends lost 4 bases and 11 bases, in that order; junction bases with no gene match: 8. The CDR3 contains 13 residues. DNA for the CDR3: TGCGCCAGCAGCCCATTAGCCGGGACAGGGGCTTTCTTT. This codes for CASSPLAGTGAFF.

As regards this clone: A junction boundary mismatches the germline segment, possibly from a read error. This sequence joins TRBV6-5 and TRBJ1-2, with 8 positions matching TRBD1. Germline CDR1 MNHEY, CDR2 SVGAGI. This CDR3 is 15 amino acids long. This CDR3 reads CASSYYRGSDYGYTF. The CDR3 DNA sequence: TGTGCCAGCAGCTACTACAGGGGGTCGGACTATGGCTACACCTTC.

This chain links TRBV27 with TRBJ1-4; D is undetermined. Germline CDR1 is MNHEY and CDR2 is SMNVEV (reference sequence). The CDR3 totals 11 residues. Trimming removed 6 bases from V and 10 bases from J, with 9 bases in between. The CDR3 coding sequence is TGTGCCAGCAGCGCCGGGAGAAAACTGTTTTTT. Its protein product is CASSAGRKLFF.

The chain recombines TRBV15 with TRBJ1-2, with 9 bases that match TRBD1. V was clipped by 4 bases and J by 3 bases; unmatched bases: 9. The CDR3 runs to 16 residues. Per the germline V gene, CDR1 is LNHNV and CDR2 is YYDKDF (reference sequence). The CDR3 loop reads CATSTWGTGMDYGYTF. CDR3 DNA sequence: TGTGCCACCAGCACCTGGGGGACAGGGATGGACTATGGCTACACCTTC.

The chain joins TRBV1 to TRBJ2-7; TRBD2 reflects the table's D call only, with no check against the DNA. TRBV1 is an annotated pseudogene. This CDR3 comprises 14 residues. The CDR3 DNA reads as TGCACCAGCAGTACGGGACTATCTTTCTACGAGCAGTACTTC. It codes for CTSSTGLSFYEQYF.

The V call is TRBV30, the J call TRBJ1-1; possibly TRBD1 for D (5 bases). CDR3 length: 15 amino acids. The V and J ends lost 4 bases and 6 bases respectively, with 21 bases between them. Germline V gene sequence: CDR1 GTSNPN, CDR2 SVGIG (reference sequence). The CDR3 protein is CAWNTQDFIRAEAFF. The CDR3 nucleotides read TGTGCCTGGAACACCCAGGATTTTATCAGGGCTGAAGCTTTCTTT. The whole variable domain, remainder taken from reference TRBV30 and TRBJ1-1, is SQTIHQWPATLVQPVGSPLSLECTVEGTSNPNLYWYRQAAGRGLQLLFYSVGIGQISSEVPQNLSASRPQDRQFILSSKKLLLSDSGFYLCAWNTQDFIRAEAFFGQGTRLTVV.

This rearrangement joins TRBV5-1 to TRBJ1-3; tentatively, D is TRBD1 (5 bases). Trimming left V 1 base short and J 6 bases short, with 17 bases between. CDR3 length: 16 residues. Germline CDR1 and CDR2: SGHRS and YFSETQ. The CDR3 here is CASSLWMRGGENTIYF. Here the CDR3 DNA reads TGCGCCAGCAGCTTGTGGATGCGGGGCGGGGAAAACACCATATATTTT. The variable domain in full, completed from reference TRBV5-1 and TRBJ1-3, reads KAGVTQTPRYLIKTRGQQVTLSCSPISGHRSVSWYQQTPGQGLQFLFEYFSETQRNKGNFPGRFSGRQFSNSRSEMNVSTLELGDSALYLCASSLWMRGGENTIYFGEGSWLTVV.

The chain has TRBV6-5 and TRBJ1-6; a possible D gene is TRBD1 (5 bases). This CDR3 has 15 residues. Between the trimmed V and J ends, which lost 6 bases and 1 base, there was a span of 10 bases. Germline V gene data show CDR1 as MNHEY and CDR2 as SVGAGI. The DNA for the CDR3 is TGTGCCAGCAGCCAGGGTGGATCCTATAATTCACCCCTCCACTTT. Encoded protein: CASSQGGSYNSPLHF.

The chain has TRBV4-2 and TRBJ2-3, with D maybe TRBD2 (6 bases). The CDR3 contains 15 residues. CDR1 and CDR2 from the germline V gene are LGHNA and YNFKEQ. Between the trimmed V and J ends, which lost 0 bases and 1 base, there was a span of 8 bases. In DNA form, the CDR3 reads TGTGCCAGCAGCCAAGATACGGGGGGCACAGATACGCAGTATTTT. Encoded protein: CASSQDTGGTDTQYF.

The CDR3 sequence: CASSTPGQAGGYTF. The CDR3 DNA sequence: TGTGCCAGCAGTACACCGGGACAGGCAGGTGGCTACACCTTC. The chain recombines TRBV6-5 with TRBJ1-2; 8 bases line up with TRBD1. V dropped 5 bases and J dropped 7; count of bases not matched to a gene: 9. In germline, CDR1 is MNHEY, CDR2 SVGAGI. The CDR3 is made up of 14 amino acids.

This rearrangement joins TRBV6-1 to TRBJ1-2, with D perhaps TRBD1 (5 bases). V was shortened by 3 bases and J by 4 bases, with 9 bases between the two germline ends. Per germline, CDR1 MNHNS and CDR2 SASEGT. The CDR3 is 13 residues long. The CDR3 DNA follows: TGTGCCAGCAGTGAGAGGACACCCTATGGCTACACCTTC. Translation gives CASSERTPYGYTF.

The V gene is TRBV28, the J gene TRBJ2-7; D ambiguous. The V end was cut by 3 bases, the J end by 2 bases, with 14 bases between. Germline-derived CDR1 and CDR2 are MDHEN and SYDVKM. The CDR3 is 15 amino acids. CDR3 DNA sequence: TGTGCCAGCAGTTTGGGCCCTCGGATCACCTACGAGCAGTACTTC. Translating gives CASSLGPRITYEQYF.

This sequence joins TRBV10-1 and TRBJ2-1; tentative D call: TRBD1 (6 bases). Looked up from germline, CDR1 is WNHNN and CDR2 is SYGVQD (reference sequence). The V and J ends lost 0 bases and 7 bases respectively, with 16 bases between them. This CDR3 contains 16 residues. The CDR3 nucleotides are TGCGCCAGCAGTGAGTCCTCAGGGGTTCGAGTGAATGAGCAGTTCTTC. This gives the protein CASSESSGVRVNEQFF.

The chain links TRBV5-4 to TRBJ2-3; 11 bases are a match to TRBD2. The CDR3 has 17 residues. V trimming: 3 bases; J trimming: 2 bases; junction bases outside the gene matches: 8. Germline V gene sequence: CDR1 SGHNT, CDR2 YYREEE (reference sequence). This chain's CDR3 is CASSSPTSGGPTDTQYF. The CDR3 DNA reads as TGTGCCAGCAGCTCCCCTACTAGCGGGGGACCCACAGATACGCAGTATTTT.

In this sample, this clone turned up once. J is TRBJ1-1 and V is TRBV19; no definite D call. The CDR3 runs to 12 residues. The germline gives CDR1 LNHDA, CDR2 SQIVND (reference sequence). V lost 7 bases and J lost 5, with 11 bases in between. CDR3 residues: CASTLRNTEAFF. The CDR3 region has the DNA TGTGCCAGTACCTTGAGGAATACTGAAGCTTTCTTT.